The 24 T cell receptor beta chains presented below share a single source sample, sequenced in a study of response to subunit inactivated influenza vaccine. MiXCR was run by TCRdb on the RT-PCR reads, yielding one entry per CDR3 protein. This sample has 700,000 to 800,000 distinct CDR3 sequences; under 20% occur once, and the top ten carry about 11%. This material consisted of PBMCs from blood, taken less than 6 days after vaccination. The receptor source for this set is a man aged 50 or older who received an inactivated influenza vaccine.

The CDR3 sequence is CASSYSGDGTDTQYF. In DNA form, the CDR3 reads TGCGCCAGCAGCTATAGCGGGGACGGCACAGATACGCAGTATTTT. J is TRBJ2-3 and V is TRBV5-1; 8 nucleotides agree with TRBD2. The CDR3 length is 15 residues. Unmatched junction bases numbered 4, after V lost 3 bases and J lost 1 base. Germline V gene data show CDR1 as SGHRS and CDR2 as YFSETQ.

This clonotype came up a few times. The V call is TRBV10-2, the J call TRBJ1-3; TRBD1 might be the D (5 bases). The germline V gene has CDR1 WSHSY and CDR2 SAAADI. Trimming stripped 7 bases from V and 0 bases from J, with 10 bases between. The length of the CDR3 is 14 residues. The CDR3 protein is CASKGTDSGNTIYF. Written as DNA, the CDR3 is TGCGCCAGCAAAGGGACCGACTCTGGAAACACCATATATTTT.

This clonotype was counted a few times. Mismatch with germline at one junction end may stem from a read error. The chain joins TRBV5-1 to TRBJ2-1; no clear D gene. The CDR3 consists of 14 residues. Germline loops: CDR1 SGHRS, CDR2 YFSETQ. CDR3 nucleotides: TGTGCCAGCAGCCGGGCTTCCGGTTACAATGAGCAGTTCTTC. Translating it yields CASSRASGYNEQFF.

The chain employs TRBV6-1 and TRBJ1-4; maybe TRBD1 (5 bases). Per the germline V gene, CDR1 is MNHNS and CDR2 is SASEGT. Trimming shortened V by 5 bases and J by 5 bases, and 15 bases separated the two germline ends. CDR3 length: 15 amino acids. CDR3 loop: CASSTRDFSNEKLFF. The CDR3 DNA follows: TGTGCCAGCAGTACCCGGGACTTTTCAAATGAAAAACTGTTTTTT.

The chain recombines TRBV30 with TRBJ2-6; D gene unclear. There are 13 residues in the CDR3. From germline, CDR1 is GTSNPN and CDR2 SVGIG (reference sequence). V was trimmed by 0 bases and J by 3 bases, leaving 3 bases between them. The CDR3 here is CAWSVRGANVLTF. DNA of the CDR3: TGTGCCTGGAGTGTCCGTGGGGCCAACGTCCTGACTTTC.

A few counts support this clonotype. V is TRBV6-1 and J is TRBJ2-1; 7 bases line up with TRBD1. Germline assignment: CDR1 MNHNS and CDR2 SASEGT. Trimming took 3 bases from V and 9 from J; bases not matched to a gene: 8. The CDR3 consists of 14 residues. The CDR3 coding sequence is TGTGCCAGCAGTGAGGGAACAGGGGTCGGTGAGCAGTTCTTC. Protein product: CASSEGTGVGEQFF.

This clonotype was seen more than once but under ten times. The chain links TRBV4-2 to TRBJ2-6, with no clear D. The germline V gene has CDR1 LGHNA and CDR2 YNFKEQ. Trimming took 0 bases from V and 2 from J, leaving 8 bases between them. This CDR3 is 16 amino acids long. CDR3 sequence: CASSQDRLAGANVLTF. The CDR3 DNA follows: TGTGCCAGCAGCCAAGACAGGCTAGCTGGGGCCAACGTCCTGACTTTC.

The chain joins TRBV6-1 to TRBJ1-1, with a weak D call TRBD1 (6 bases). With 8 bases removed from V and 0 bases from J, the gap between germline ends came to 19 bases. Germline V CDR1 and CDR2: MNHNS, SASEGT. The CDR3 is made up of 16 amino acids. The CDR3 region is CASGGGSLGLNTEAFF. The CDR3 nucleotides are TGTGCCAGCGGAGGGGGGTCCCTAGGGCTGAACACTGAAGCTTTCTTT.

Many counts were recorded for this clonotype. The chain uses TRBV20-1 and TRBJ2-7; D possibly corresponds to TRBD2 (6 bases). The CDR3 totals 15 residues. CDR1 and CDR2 (germline): DFQATT, SNEGSKA (reference sequence). V shed 2 bases and J shed 2 bases, with 16 bases lying between them. CDR3 coding DNA: TGCAGTGCTAGACCCCTCCAGCGGGCAACCTACGAGCAGTACTTC. Its translation: CSARPLQRATYEQYF.

This clonotype was seen repeatedly, ten times or more. The V call is TRBV5-1, the J call TRBJ2-1; 10 nucleotides line up with TRBD2. The CDR3 spans 15 residues. Trimming removed 1 base from V and 6 bases from J; junction bases left unmatched: 4. Per the germline V gene, CDR1 is SGHRS and CDR2 is YFSETQ. CDR3 DNA sequence: TGCGCCAGCAGCTTGACACTAGCGGGATCCAATGAGCAGTTCTTC. This codes for CASSLTLAGSNEQFF.

The V and J genes are TRBV7-2 and TRBJ2-7; no clear D. V lost 5 bases to trimming and J lost 2 bases, with 16 bases between them. In germline, CDR1 is SGHTA, CDR2 FQGNSA. This CDR3 spans 15 amino acids. The DNA for the CDR3 is TGTGCCAGCAGCCAGATAGACACGGCTACCTACGAGCAGTACTTC. This translates into CASSQIDTATYEQYF.

The rearrangement links TRBV7-2 to TRBJ2-7, with 7 positions matching TRBD2. From germline, CDR1 is SGHTA and CDR2 FQGNSA. The CDR3 covers 15 residues. V gave up 5 bases and J gave up 2 bases; unmatched junction bases: 9. This chain's CDR3 is CASSQTRTRPYEQYF. DNA for the CDR3: TGTGCCAGCAGCCAAACGCGGACTAGACCCTACGAGCAGTACTTC.

CDR3 amino acids: CSAKNQGARDTQYF. CDR3 bases: TGCAGTGCTAAGAATCAGGGGGCGAGAGATACGCAGTATTTT. The gene calls are TRBV20-1 and TRBJ2-3; 8 bases line up with TRBD1. This CDR3 comprises 14 residues. V lost 4 bases and J lost 5; bases outside the gene matches: 8. In germline, CDR1 is DFQATT, CDR2 SNEGSKA (reference sequence).

This chain links TRBV4-2 with TRBJ2-5, with 8 bases matching TRBD1. Trimming took 2 bases from V and 5 from J; bases not matched to a gene: 4. The CDR3 extends over 14 amino acids. Germline loops: CDR1 LGHNA, CDR2 YNFKEQ. The CDR3 DNA is TGTGCCAGCAGCCAACGACAGGGGTTGGAGACCCAGTACTTC. This codes for CASSQRQGLETQYF.

This chain joins TRBV19 and TRBJ2-2, with a weak D call TRBD2 (5 bases). Germline lookup yields CDR1 LNHDA and CDR2 SQIVND (reference sequence). The CDR3 extends over 16 amino acids. V lost 3 bases, J lost 1 base, and 12 bases lay in between. CDR3 protein: CASSIGLAVNTGELFF. In DNA form, the CDR3 reads TGTGCCAGTAGTATCGGCCTAGCAGTGAACACCGGGGAGCTGTTTTTT.

This clonotype was counted a few times. The chain has TRBV20-1 and TRBJ2-7; D tentatively fits TRBD1 or TRBD2 (6 bases each). Germline values: CDR1 DFQATT, CDR2 SNEGSKA (reference sequence). The CDR3 spans 13 residues. The V end was cut by 7 bases, the J end by 2 bases, with 15 bases between. CDR3: CSGRGRGPYEQYF. The CDR3 DNA reads as TGCAGTGGGAGAGGACGGGGGCCCTACGAGCAGTACTTC.

This clonotype was seen a few times. The J gene is TRBJ2-5, the V gene TRBV28, with 8 bases identical to TRBD1. Losses at the gene ends were 8 bases for V and 2 bases for J; bases not matched to a gene: 4. Germline V lookup: CDR1 MDHEN, CDR2 SYDVKM. The CDR3 runs 13 residues. CDR3 amino acids: CASGGTGQETQYF. In nucleotides, the CDR3 is TGTGCCAGCGGGGGGACAGGACAAGAGACCCAGTACTTC.

V gene TRBV29-1 combines with J gene TRBJ2-7; D may be TRBD1 (6 bases). Germline values: CDR1 SQVTM, CDR2 ANQGSEA. The CDR3 is 15 amino acids. The V gene lost 1 base and the J gene lost 3 bases, with 16 bases spanning the gap. CDR3 nucleotide sequence: TGCAGCGTTGAAGCCCCCGCAGGGGCTCTCTACGAGCAGTACTTC. It encodes CSVEAPAGALYEQYF.

This clonotype has more than one count but fewer than ten. This sequence joins TRBV6-2 or TRBV6-3 and TRBJ2-3; the D is unclear. The CDR3 sequence is 14 residues long. Trimming shortened V by 6 bases and J by 4 bases, and 14 bases separated the two germline ends. The germline V gene encodes CDR1 MNHEY and CDR2 SVGEGT. The CDR3 here is CASRARGGSDTQYF. CDR3 DNA sequence: TGTGCCAGCAGGGCACGCGGCGGCTCAGATACGCAGTATTTT.

The chain combines TRBV20-1 with TRBJ1-3; D unresolved. The germline V and J ends were trimmed by 6 bases and 9 bases, with 18 bases remaining between them. This CDR3 region has 13 residues. Germline CDR1 DFQATT, CDR2 SNEGSKA (reference sequence). This chain's CDR3 is CSAPVGFRSTIYF. CDR3 bases: TGCAGTGCCCCTGTGGGGTTTCGGAGCACCATATATTTT.

The V gene is TRBV4-3, the J gene TRBJ2-7, with 11 nucleotides matching TRBD1. J was trimmed by 4 bases and V by 0 bases; bases with no gene match: 2. The CDR3 covers 15 residues. Germline loops: CDR1 LGHNA, CDR2 YSLEER. CDR3 bases: TGCGCCAGCAGCCAAGAGGACAGGGGGCTGTACGAGCAGTACTTC. Amino acid sequence: CASSQEDRGLYEQYF.

The V gene is TRBV28, the J gene TRBJ2-7; D call uncertain. There are 15 residues in the CDR3. Trimming cost V 5 bases and J 4 bases, with 18 bases left between them. CDR1 and CDR2 (germline): MDHEN, SYDVKM. CDR3 in DNA: TGTGCCAGCAGTCCCAGCCCGGGCGCCCCTTACGAGCAGTACTTC. Its protein product is CASSPSPGAPYEQYF.

CDR3 residues: CATIGEPYNEQFF. The CDR3 nucleotides are TGTGCCACCATTGGGGAGCCCTACAATGAGCAGTTCTTC. The rearrangement links TRBV24-1 to TRBJ2-1, with D possibly TRBD2 on 5 matching bases. Trimming shortened V by 8 bases and J by 2 bases, and 9 bases separated the two germline ends. Germline V CDR1 and CDR2: KGHDR, SFDVKD. The CDR3 has 13 amino acids.

This rearrangement joins TRBV2 to TRBJ2-6; TRBD1 aligns across 7 bases. CDR3 length: 16 residues. Unmatched junction bases numbered 9, after V lost 7 bases and J lost 3 bases. The germline V gene has CDR1 SNHLY and CDR2 FYNNEI. DNA of the CDR3: TGTGCCAGCACTTGGCAGGGGGTTGGTGGGGCCAACGTCCTGACTTTC. It is translated as CASTWQGVGGANVLTF.